The T cell receptor beta chain under discussion was sequenced for a study of PD-1 blockade in mismatch repair-deficient tumors. Overall study findings and caveats: Rapid post-treatment expansion, then contraction, generally preceding radiologic response, marked tumor-resident clones.

This clone appeared a few times. The antigen remains unidentified. CDR1 is LNHDA, CDR2 SQIVND, per germline (reference sequence). Trimming pared 1 base from V and 3 bases from J, leaving 12 bases between. CDR3 length: 16 residues. A few pembrolizumab responders had their TCRs sequenced. Assay: immunoSEQ multiplex PCR; the TCRdb copy retains only in-frame clones and omits some. The sample holds about 34,000 clones, approximately 84% seen once. The chain joins TRBV19 to TRBJ1-4; D is uncertain. Sequencing used PBMCs, obtained around 6 weeks after starting pembrolizumab. The origin of this receptor is an adult with mismatch repair-deficient cancer. CDR3 residues: CASSIGLQSSNEKLFF. The CDR3 nucleotides are TGTGCCAGTAGTATAGGCCTACAGAGTTCTAATGAAAAACTGTTTTTT.